Each of the 2 T cell receptor beta chains below was sequenced from the same sample in a study of CD8 T cells in ankylosing spondylitis. TCRdb analysed the 5' RACE reads with MiXCR anew, one entry per CDR3 protein. The table records under 120,000 distinct CDR3 sequences, about 24% of them present only once. Sequencing input: synovial fluid, either unsorted or a sorted T cell fraction (not recorded which). Receptors were obtained from a male donor with ankylosing spondylitis.

This chain uses TRBV7-9 with TRBJ2-3, with D perhaps matching TRBD2 (5 bases). V lost 3 bases to trimming and J lost 4 bases, with 8 bases between them. This CDR3 has 13 residues. From germline, CDR1 is SEHNR and CDR2 FQNEAQ (reference sequence). The CDR3 reads CASSLFGADTQYF. The CDR3 DNA reads TGTGCCAGCAGCTTGTTCGGGGCAGATACGCAGTATTTT. The complete variable domain, with remaining parts taken from reference TRBV7-9 and TRBJ2-3, reads DTGVSQNPRHKITKRGQNVTFRCDPISEHNRLYWYRQTLGQGPEFLTYFQNEAQLEKSRLLSDRFSAERPKGSFSTLEIQRTEQGDSAMYLCASSLFGADTQYFGPGTRLTVL.

The V gene is TRBV10-2, the J gene TRBJ2-4; D is uncertain. This CDR3 contains 13 residues. Germline CDR1 and CDR2: WSHSY and SAAADI. The ends were cut back, 3 bases at V and 2 bases at J, with 5 bases in the middle. The DNA for the CDR3 is TGCGCCAGCAGTGACCCCCCCAAAAACATTCAGTACTTC. Its protein is CASSDPPKNIQYF.